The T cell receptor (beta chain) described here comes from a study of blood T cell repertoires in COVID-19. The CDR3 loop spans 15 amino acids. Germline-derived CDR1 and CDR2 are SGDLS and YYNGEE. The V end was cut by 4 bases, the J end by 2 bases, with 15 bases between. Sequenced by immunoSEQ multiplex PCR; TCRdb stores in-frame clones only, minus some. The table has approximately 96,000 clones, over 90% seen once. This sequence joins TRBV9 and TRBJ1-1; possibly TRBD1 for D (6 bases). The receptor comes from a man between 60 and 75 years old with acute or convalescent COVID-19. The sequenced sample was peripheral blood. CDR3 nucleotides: TGTGCCAGCAGCACGAGGGGGGGGACCAACACTGAAGCTTTCTTT. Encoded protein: CASSTRGGTNTEAFF.